Following are 21 T cell receptor beta chains from one sample sequenced in a study of blood T cell repertoires in COVID-19. Clones were sequenced by immunoSEQ multiplex PCR, and TCRdb holds only the in-frame ones, with some missing. The sample records about 84,000 clones, more than 70% being singletons. What was sequenced was peripheral blood. These receptors came from a man older than 75 with active or convalescent COVID-19.

The chain has TRBV3-1 (or the pseudogene TRBV3-2) and TRBJ1-2; D possibly corresponds to TRBD1 (6 bases). V was cut by 6 bases and J by 10 bases, with 12 bases left in between. Germline CDR1 is LGHDT and CDR2 is YNNKEL (reference sequence). There are 11 residues in the CDR3. CDR3 DNA sequence: TGTGCCAGCAGGTTGACAGGAGACTACACCTTC. It encodes CASRLTGDYTF.

V usage is TRBV6-5 and J usage is TRBJ1-5; no reliable D call. The V gene's germline CDR1 is MNHEY and CDR2 SVGAGI. Trimming took 0 bases from V and 0 from J, leaving 6 bases between them. The CDR3 spans 15 residues. The CDR3 bases are TGTGCCAGCAGTTACTCATCGGTTAGCAATCAGCCCCAGCATTTT. This sequence encodes CASSYSSVSNQPQHF.

The rearrangement links TRBV5-4 to TRBJ1-6; D not resolved. The CDR3 has 15 residues. The germline V gene has CDR1 SGHNT and CDR2 YYREEE (reference sequence). Trimming removed 3 bases from V and 11 bases from J, with 18 bases in between. CDR3 loop: CASSYREGRVAPLHF. In nucleotides, the CDR3 is TGTGCCAGCAGCTATCGTGAAGGGCGGGTTGCACCCCTCCACTTT. The full variable domain, rest sourced from reference TRBV5-4 and TRBJ1-6, is ETGVTQSPTHLIKTRGQQVTLRCSSQSGHNTVSWYQQALGQGPQFIFQYYREEENGRGNFPPRFSGLQFPNYSSELNVNALELDDSALYLCASSYREGRVAPLHFGNGTRLTVT.

The rearrangement links TRBV28 to TRBJ1-4; D is perhaps TRBD1 (6 bases). V gave up 8 bases and J gave up 4 bases, with 8 bases separating them. The length of the CDR3 is 12 residues. Germline V lookup: CDR1 MDHEN, CDR2 SYDVKM. The CDR3 sequence: CASQQGNEKLFF. Written as DNA, the CDR3 is TGTGCCAGCCAACAGGGTAATGAAAAACTGTTTTTT.

This clone was seen just once. The gene calls are TRBV28 and TRBJ1-3; D is uncertain. Germline lookup yields CDR1 MDHEN and CDR2 SYDVKM. This CDR3 contains 14 residues. The germline V and J ends were trimmed by 7 bases and 0 bases, with 10 bases remaining between them. CDR3 coding DNA: TGTGCCAGCATCGACACGAGCTCTGGAAACACCATATATTTT. Translated, it gives CASIDTSSGNTIYF.

V and J are TRBV3-1 (or the pseudogene TRBV3-2) and TRBJ1-2; TRBD1 might be the D (5 bases). V lost 2 bases to trimming and J lost 2 bases, with 9 bases between them. The CDR3 spans 14 residues. CDR1 is LGHDT and CDR2 is YNNKEL in the germline V gene (reference sequence). CDR3 sequence reads: CASSQFRGNYGYTF. The CDR3 DNA reads TGTGCCAGCAGCCAATTTAGGGGCAACTATGGCTACACCTTC.

The V gene is TRBV4-1, the J gene TRBJ2-2; TRBD2 aligns across 7 bases. V shed 5 bases and J 1 base; nucleotides not matched to a gene: 10. The CDR3 consists of 17 residues. Germline V gene data show CDR1 as MGHRA and CDR2 as YSYEKL. The CDR3 is CASSNGRLARNTGELFF. Here the CDR3 DNA reads TGCGCCAGCAGCAACGGGAGGCTAGCACGGAACACCGGGGAGCTGTTTTTT.

The chain has TRBV5-4 and TRBJ1-1; no firm D call. Trimming cost V 3 bases and J 10 bases, with 19 bases left between them. Germline V gene data show CDR1 as SGHNT and CDR2 as YYREEE (reference sequence). This CDR3 region has 14 residues. CDR3 DNA: TGTGCCAGCAGCTCTGACACTCCCCTGAGCGGAGCTTTCTTT. Translation: CASSSDTPLSGAFF.

V usage is TRBV6-5 and J usage is TRBJ1-1; 9 positions agree with TRBD1. The CDR3 extends over 15 amino acids. J lost 1 base, V lost 4 bases, and 4 bases had no gene match. The V gene's germline CDR1 is MNHEY and CDR2 SVGAGI. The CDR3, as DNA: TGTGCCAGCAGTTTCTCGGGACAGGGGAACACTGAAGCTTTCTTT. Protein product: CASSFSGQGNTEAFF.

The genes are TRBV30 and TRBJ2-3, with 7 bases that match TRBD1. This CDR3 has 15 residues. CDR1 is GTSNPN, CDR2 SVGIG, per germline (reference sequence). V dropped 7 bases and J dropped 0; count of bases not matched to a gene: 10. The CDR3 sequence: CASSVEDRSTDTQYF. CDR3 nucleotides: TGTGCCTCGTCGGTTGAGGACAGGAGCACAGATACGCAGTATTTT.

J is TRBJ1-2 and V is TRBV11-2; weak D call: TRBD1 (6 bases). V was cut by 6 bases and J by 6 bases, with 23 bases left in between. The CDR3 consists of 16 residues. Germline CDR1 and CDR2: SGHAT and FQNNGV. CDR3 residues: CASSRSGGTKLNGYTF. CDR3 in DNA: TGTGCCAGCAGTCGATCGGGTGGGACAAAGTTGAATGGCTACACCTTC.

J is TRBJ1-5 and V is TRBV7-8; the match to TRBD1 covers 8 bases. There are 14 residues in the CDR3. The germline gives CDR1 SGHVS, CDR2 FQNEAQ. Trimming removed 1 base from V and 6 bases from J; junction bases left unmatched: 2. The CDR3, as DNA: TGTGCCAGCAGCTTAGGGACAGGGATTCAGCCCCAGCATTTT. Protein: CASSLGTGIQPQHF. The whole variable domain, filled in from reference TRBV7-8 and TRBJ1-5, reads GAGVSQSPRYKVAKRGQDVALRCDPISGHVSLFWYQQALGQGPEFLTYFQNEAQLDKSGLPSDRFFAERPEGSVSTLKIQRTQQEDSAVYLCASSLGTGIQPQHFGDGTRLSIL.

In its sample, this clone was seen once. The rearrangement joins TRBV2 to TRBJ2-7; possible D gene TRBD1, 5 bases. The germline V gene has CDR1 SNHLY and CDR2 FYNNEI. The CDR3 length is 16 residues. Trimming stripped 6 bases from V and 0 bases from J, with 18 bases between. CDR3 sequence (DNA): TGTGCCAGCAGCATCAGACAGCGCGCATTCTCCTACGAGCAGTACTTC. This translates into CASSIRQRAFSYEQYF.

The chain links TRBV27 to TRBJ1-5; maybe TRBD1 (5 bases). The CDR3 loop spans 14 amino acids. V dropped 4 bases and J dropped 4 bases, with 11 bases sitting between them. Germline V gene lookup returns CDR1 MNHEY and CDR2 SMNVEV (reference sequence). The CDR3 protein is CASSSGIGNQPQHF. The CDR3, as DNA: TGTGCCAGCAGTTCAGGGATAGGGAATCAGCCCCAGCATTTT.

J is TRBJ1-5 and V is TRBV2; the match to TRBD1 covers 9 bases. The CDR3 totals 14 residues. Per the germline V gene, CDR1 is SNHLY and CDR2 is FYNNEI. Trimming took 6 bases from V and 8 from J; bases not matched to a gene: 8. CDR3 coding DNA: TGTGCCAGCAGGCCGGGACAGGGTGTTGAGCCCCAGCATTTT. This codes for CASRPGQGVEPQHF. Full variable domain (missing parts from reference TRBV2 and TRBJ1-5): EPEVTQTPSHQVTQMGQEVILRCVPISNHLYFYWYRQILGQKVEFLVSFYNNEISEKSEIFDDQFSVERPDGSNFTLKIRSTKLEDSAMYFCASRPGQGVEPQHFGDGTRLSIL.

The V gene is TRBV19, the J gene TRBJ2-5, with D hard to call. Looked up from germline, CDR1 is LNHDA and CDR2 is SQIVND (reference sequence). The CDR3 covers 13 residues. Trimming removed 7 bases from V and 3 bases from J, with 12 bases in between. CDR3 sequence (DNA): TGTGCCAGTAAAGAACCTAGTAAAGAGACCCAGTACTTC. The encoded protein is CASKEPSKETQYF. Drawing the rest from reference TRBV19 and TRBJ2-5, the complete variable domain is DGGITQSPKYLFRKEGQNVTLSCEQNLNHDAMYWYRQDPGQGLRLIYYSQIVNDFQKGDIAEGYSVSREKKESFPLTVTSAQKNPTAFYLCASKEPSKETQYFGPGTRLLVL.

The rearrangement joins TRBV27 to TRBJ2-1, with TRBD2 as a possible D gene (6 bases). The V gene's germline CDR1 is MNHEY and CDR2 SMNVEV (reference sequence). The length of the CDR3 is 16 residues. The V gene lost 4 bases and the J gene lost 1 base, with 14 bases spanning the gap. CDR3 in amino acids: CASSYRGTLSYNEQFF. The DNA for the CDR3 is TGTGCCAGCAGTTACCGCGGGACGCTTTCCTACAATGAGCAGTTCTTC.

The genes are TRBV27 and TRBJ2-2, with 9 bases aligning to TRBD1. J was trimmed by 7 bases and V by 3 bases; bases with no gene match: 12. The CDR3 spans 17 residues. From germline, CDR1 is MNHEY and CDR2 SMNVEV (reference sequence). The CDR3 is CASSFLGQGIDFGELFF. CDR3 coding DNA: TGTGCCAGCAGTTTCTTGGGACAGGGAATAGATTTCGGGGAGCTGTTTTTT.

The genes are TRBV6-5 and TRBJ2-7; the D is unclear. CDR3 length equals 15 residues. Between the trimmed V and J ends, which lost 5 bases and 1 base, there was a span of 15 bases. From germline, CDR1 is MNHEY and CDR2 SVGAGI. The CDR3 sequence is CASSMSTGASYEQYF. In DNA, the CDR3 is TGTGCCAGCAGTATGTCAACGGGTGCGTCCTACGAGCAGTACTTC.

The genes are TRBV7-8 and TRBJ1-3, with D tentatively TRBD1 (6 bases). This CDR3 is built from 16 residues. The germline V and J ends were trimmed by 0 bases and 4 bases, with 13 bases remaining between them. Germline assignment: CDR1 SGHVS and CDR2 FQNEAQ. CDR3 in DNA: TGTGCCAGCAGCTTAGCGAAGGGACACCAAGGAAACACCATATATTTT. The encoded protein is CASSLAKGHQGNTIYF.

In DNA, the CDR3 is TGTGCCAGTACCACCCTTGGACAGCTTCAACCCCTCCACTTT. Translation gives CASTTLGQLQPLHF. The chain is built from TRBV19 and TRBJ1-6; a possible D gene is TRBD1 (6 bases). The CDR3 has 14 amino acids. The V gene lost 7 bases and the J gene lost 12 bases, with 19 bases spanning the gap. Germline V gene sequence: CDR1 LNHDA, CDR2 SQIVND (reference sequence).